This T cell receptor beta chain is from a study of cytomegalovirus exposure and HLA in healthy donors. Study in general: When about 400 donors were genotyped, just over 80% of them were found to fall in the Caucasian-associated ancestry cluster.

Concerning this clone itself: Antigen unknown.

CDR1 and CDR2 (germline): SGHRS, YFSETQ. The CDR3 spans 15 residues. Between the trimmed V and J ends, which lost 1 base and 2 bases, there was a span of 12 bases. Overall study findings and caveats: A later analysis linked a missense variant in DCLRE1C to the trimming of TCR beta V and J genes. Analysis was performed later, and it showed HLA-associated TCR beta chains to be more clonally expanded than equally common others.

The PCR ran on 60 Vbeta and 13 Jbeta primers. Libraries were prepared by immunoSEQ multiplex PCR; TCRdb keeps only in-frame clonotypes and omits some of them. The profile covers over 110,000 clones, with roughly 73% appearing a single time and 1.3% taken by the ten largest. This chain joins TRBV5-1 and TRBJ1-2; D perhaps matches TRBD1 (6 bases). Sequenced material: PBMCs. This clonotype was obtained from a middle-aged woman in good health and CMV-seronegative. CDR3 in DNA: TGCGCCAGCAGCTTGACGCAGGGGACCAACTATGGCTACACCTTC. This gives the protein CASSLTQGTNYGYTF.